This T cell receptor (beta chain) was sequenced in a study of T cells in Graves' hyperthyroidism and ophthalmopathy (dated by TCRdb to the late 2010s). As for the study more broadly: Peripheral blood was collected at initial diagnosis, before any treatment. The paper describes TCR Vbeta CDR3 sequencing of roughly 130 peripheral blood samples, made up of 43 ophthalmopathy patients, more than 70 hyperthyroidism patients and around 17 progressor patients. The approximately 100 discovery patients were randomly divided into training and test sets at a 7:3 ratio. Prospective prediction of ophthalmopathy was tested in an independent validation cohort of fewer than 20 hyperthyroidism patients and 17 patients who later progressed to ophthalmopathy. To identify distinguishing TCR V-J signatures, a discovery cohort of around 100 patients was used, comprising 43 with Graves' ophthalmopathy and some 60 with stable Graves' hyperthyroidism. In about 6 Graves' hyperthyroidism patients, the study also compared T-cell repertoires from thyroid tissue with T-cell repertoires from blood. Following sampling, methimazole starting at 30 mg daily was given to hyperthyroidism patients, and high-dose intravenous methylprednisolone was given to ophthalmopathy patients.

This clonotype occurred a few times. Its antigen has not been determined. Per-nucleotide qualities are absent, and no much larger clonotype sits a single base away. Stable Graves' hyperthyroidism was defined as the absence of progression to ophthalmopathy over 18 months of follow-up. Hyperthyroidism patients were aged 18 to 65 years and newly diagnosed, with disease duration of less than 2 months. Patients with uncontrolled infections, other autoimmune diseases, pregnancy or lactation were excluded. Diagnoses were established on the basis of clinical symptoms, serum thyroxine and TRAb, thyroid ultrasound, and orbital computed tomography. PBMCs were isolated from 7.5 to 10 ml of fresh peripheral blood by Ficoll-Paque density gradient centrifugation. Trizol reagent was used to extract total RNA, and RNA quality was then checked on an Agilent 2100 Bioanalyzer. Amplification of TCR beta CDR3 regions was carried out from RNA transcripts. A first-round RT-PCR of the TCR CDR3 used the HTBI primer set with the Qiagen OneStep RT-PCR kit. Libraries were constructed in a second round of multiplex PCR, after which size selection and purification were carried out. Libraries were sequenced paired-end with 100 bp reads on an Illumina HiSeq2000. The source study handled its data this way. Raw data were processed with SOAPnuke, discarding reads with adapters, uncalled bases, mean Phred below 15, or no exact constant-primer or identifier match. COPE v1.2.5 was used to merge the high-quality paired reads, and each unique nucleotide sequence was defined as a clonotype. MiTCR v1.1 was used to align clonotypes to the IMGT TRBV, TRBD and TRBJ reference segments. Analysis was restricted to V-J combinations with a frequency above 0.0001, which covered approximately 99% of repertoires. The TCS score was defined as the ratio of F50 (clonal expansion) to E x V (chaos), calculated using BLOSUM62-based TCRdist between CDR3 peptides within each V-J. Welch's t-statistics and random forest reduced around 510 V-J features to 13, which were used in a naive Bayes classifier (R e1071). TCRdb itself trimmed the public reads at Q25 with fastp, ran MiXCR and retained productive beta chains. One record per CDR3 amino acid sequence lists the most common genes and DNA. The V and J calls and clone size are TCRdb's, not the authors'. The sample yields roughly 700,000 distinct CDR3 sequences; roughly 17% were counted once. The top ten hold 15% to 19% of the sample.

Via the germline V gene (reference sequence), CDR1 is DFQATT and CDR2 SNEGSKA. For this chain, trimming is 3 bases at the V end and 9 bases at the J end, and the number of junction bases without a gene match is 8. The CDR3 runs 14 amino acids, cysteine and phenylalanine included. Just CDR3 DNA is preserved here, 42 bases in frame from base 1. Broader findings and caveats from the paper: In validation, progression to ophthalmopathy was predicted by the model with 70.59% sensitivity and roughly 72% specificity, a median of approximately 6.5 months before onset. Most expanded thyroid clonotypes (frequency above 0.001) were also detected in blood, suggesting blood repertoires may reflect thyroid immune responses. A model built on a 13 V-J signature distinguished ophthalmopathy from stable hyperthyroidism, reaching about 88% sensitivity and around 81% specificity in cross-validation and 80%/75% in testing. Sample size was not statistically predetermined, and investigators were not blinded to group allocation.

The rearrangement combines TRBV20-1 with TRBJ2-1; TRBD2 agrees with 10 junctional bases. This TCR was sampled from a middle-aged man with Graves' hyperthyroidism. Sequenced input: blood. This receptor carries the CDR3 CSASDLAGAGEQFF. The DNA sequence is as follows: TGCAGTGCTAGTGATCTAGCGGGAGCAGGTGAGCAGTTCTTC.